The clone carrying this T cell receptor (beta chain) was seen only a few times. No antigen is known for it. This specimen belongs to a study of cytomegalovirus exposure and HLA in healthy donors. Germline CDR1 is SGHTA and CDR2 is FQGNSA. Trimming shortened V by 1 base and J by 4 bases, and 13 bases separated the two germline ends. This CDR3 has 15 amino acids. Overall study findings and caveats: Some V segments, TRBV6-2 and TRBV6-3 among them, were indistinguishable and were therefore excluded. No immune exposure information besides CMV serostatus was available. As was reported, the HLA-A and HLA-B alleles of most subjects were accurately predicted from TCR beta sequences. Later on, an analysis showed TCR association rates differing by HLA locus, with DRB1 the most and HLA-C the fewest.

PCR was performed using 60 Vbeta and 13 Jbeta primers. The data were produced by immunoSEQ multiplex PCR, yet TCRdb's version contains in-frame clones alone and is incomplete. Seen here are approximately 69,000 clones, about 76% observed once, and the top ten hold around 3.3%. The V and J genes are TRBV7-2 and TRBJ1-2, with D unclear. Sequenced: PBMCs. The receptor's source is a young man in good health and CMV-seronegative. The CDR3 loop reads CASSLVPEAFYGYTF. Written as DNA, the CDR3 is TGTGCCAGCAGCTTAGTCCCGGAGGCCTTCTATGGCTACACCTTC.